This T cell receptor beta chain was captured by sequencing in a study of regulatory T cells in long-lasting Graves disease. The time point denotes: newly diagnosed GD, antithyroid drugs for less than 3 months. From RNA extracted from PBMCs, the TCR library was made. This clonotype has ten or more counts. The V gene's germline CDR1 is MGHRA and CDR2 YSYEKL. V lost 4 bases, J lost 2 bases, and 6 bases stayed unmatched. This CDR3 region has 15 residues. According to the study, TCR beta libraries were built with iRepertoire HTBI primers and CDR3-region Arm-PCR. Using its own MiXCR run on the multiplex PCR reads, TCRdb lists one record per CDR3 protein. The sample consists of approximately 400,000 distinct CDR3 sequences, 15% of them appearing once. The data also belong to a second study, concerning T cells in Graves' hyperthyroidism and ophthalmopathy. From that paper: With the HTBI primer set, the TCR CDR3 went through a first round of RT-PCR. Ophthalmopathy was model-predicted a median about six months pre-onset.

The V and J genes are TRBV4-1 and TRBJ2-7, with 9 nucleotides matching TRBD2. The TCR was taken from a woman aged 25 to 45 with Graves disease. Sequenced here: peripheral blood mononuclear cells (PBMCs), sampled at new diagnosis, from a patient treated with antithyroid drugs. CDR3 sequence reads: CASSLRLADTYEQYF. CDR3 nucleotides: TGCGCCAGCAGCCTAAGACTAGCGGATACCTACGAGCAGTACTTC.